Reported below is one T cell receptor (beta chain). The antigen is undetermined. A read error may be the cause here, since a much bigger clone is one base away. Likely a read error: the CDR3 ends without its conserved phenylalanine or tryptophan. The data are from a study of T cells in Graves' hyperthyroidism and ophthalmopathy. Background on the study: Initial diagnosis, before any treatment, was when peripheral blood was collected. The study, taken as a whole, reports: Expanded thyroid clonotypes (above 0.001) were mostly also found in blood. A median 6.5 months before onset, the model predicted ophthalmopathy.

Recently diagnosed hyperthyroidism of less than 2 months' duration affected patients aged 18 to 65. CDR1 SGDLS and CDR2 YYNGEE come from the germline V gene. The CDR3 sequence is 15 residues long. The V end lost 0 bases, the J end lost 3 bases, and 10 bases lay between the germline ends. Amplification yielded TCR beta CDR3 regions, with RNA transcripts as the source. RT-PCR in the first round (using the HTBI primer set) targeted the TCR CDR3. TCRdb re-called the multiplex PCR reads through MiXCR, storing one row per CDR3 protein. The repertoire consists of around 520,000 distinct CDR3 sequences, with about 15% occurring once and the leading ten covering around 14%.

This clonotype was sampled from a woman in her thirties or forties with Graves' hyperthyroidism. J is TRBJ2-1 and V is TRBV9; TRBD2 might be the D (6 bases). Specimen: blood. This CDR3 reads CASSVAGGLYNEQFL. CDR3 bases: TGTGCCAGCAGCGTAGCCGGGGGTCTCTACAATGAGCAGTTCCTC.